Following are 27 T cell receptor beta chains from one sample sequenced in a study of shared clonotypes between healthy human individuals. Some clones are missing from TCRdb's copy, which holds only in-frame ones; the method was immunoSEQ multiplex PCR. The sample holds roughly 1,500,000 clones, approximately 98.5% seen once. The sequencing sample was made of naive CD4+ T cells sorted from blood. Subset: CD45RA+ positively selected. Receptors originate from a man aged 25-45 years in good health.

The chain has TRBV30 and TRBJ1-3, with TRBD1 identical over 7 bases. J was trimmed by 0 bases and V by 4 bases; bases with no gene match: 3. Germline V gene sequence: CDR1 GTSNPN, CDR2 SVGIG (reference sequence). This CDR3 has 14 residues. DNA of the CDR3: TGTGCCTGGAACCGGGACAGCTCTGGAAACACCATATATTTT. Amino acids: CAWNRDSSGNTIYF.

In the case of this clone: An end of the junction does not agree with germline; a read error may underlie this. CDR3 sequence (DNA): TGTGCCAGCAGCTTTCAGCCTGGAAACGCCATATATTTT. It yields the protein CASSFQPGNAIYF. The chain links TRBV5-4 to TRBJ1-3; D unresolved. In germline, CDR1 is SGHNT, CDR2 YYREEE (reference sequence). This CDR3 is 13 amino acids long.

This chain uses TRBV14 with TRBJ2-3, with 15 bases matching TRBD2. V lost 3 bases to trimming and J lost 0 bases; unmatched junction nucleotides: 7. This CDR3 spans 19 amino acids. Germline loops: CDR1 SGHDN, CDR2 FVKESK. CDR3 region: CASSHFGLAGGYSTDTQYF. The CDR3, as DNA: TGTGCCAGCAGCCACTTCGGACTAGCGGGAGGGTATAGCACAGATACGCAGTATTTT.

The chain has TRBV6-5 and TRBJ2-1, with TRBD1 matching 7 bases. Germline lookup yields CDR1 MNHEY and CDR2 SVGAGI. The CDR3 runs to 13 residues. Trimming took 6 bases from V and 7 from J; bases not matched to a gene: 6. The CDR3 spells CASRALQGNEQFF. The DNA of the CDR3 is TGTGCCAGCAGGGCCTTACAGGGGAATGAGCAGTTCTTC.

This chain uses TRBV18 with TRBJ1-3; D gene unclear. Germline-derived CDR1 and CDR2 are KGHSH and LQKENI. The CDR3 sequence is 14 residues long. The V end lost 3 bases, the J end lost 0 bases, and 6 bases lay between the germline ends. DNA of the CDR3: TGTGCCAGCTCACCTGACACCTCTGGAAACACCATATATTTT. It specifies CASSPDTSGNTIYF.

This chain connects TRBV5-1 to TRBJ2-1; D remains ambiguous. V was cut by 1 base and J by 1 base, with 9 bases left in between. This CDR3 is built from 15 residues. The germline gives CDR1 SGHRS, CDR2 YFSETQ. This CDR3 is CASSLIEKSYNEQFF. CDR3 nucleotides: TGCGCCAGCAGCTTGATTGAGAAATCCTACAATGAGCAGTTCTTC. Full variable domain (outside the CDR3, taken from reference TRBV5-1 and TRBJ2-1): KAGVTQTPRYLIKTRGQQVTLSCSPISGHRSVSWYQQTPGQGLQFLFEYFSETQRNKGNFPGRFSGRQFSNSRSEMNVSTLELGDSALYLCASSLIEKSYNEQFFGPGTRLTVL.

The rearrangement links TRBV28 to TRBJ2-6; 7 bases map to TRBD1. The CDR3 totals 16 residues. V gave up 6 bases and J gave up 0 bases; unmatched junction bases: 5. CDR1 and CDR2 from the germline V gene are MDHEN and SYDVKM. The chain's CDR3 is CASRRQGLSGANVLTF. CDR3 coding DNA: TGTGCCAGCAGAAGACAGGGTCTCTCTGGGGCCAACGTCCTGACTTTC.

The gene calls are TRBV28 and TRBJ2-7; D is ambiguous. V was cut by 2 bases and J by 5 bases, with 13 bases left in between. This CDR3 spans 14 amino acids. Germline loops: CDR1 MDHEN, CDR2 SYDVKM. For the CDR3, the DNA is TGTGCCAGCAGTTTACAACAGCAGGTTAACGAGCAGTACTTC. Translating it yields CASSLQQQVNEQYF.

The chain joins TRBV19 to TRBJ2-7; D remains ambiguous. V was shortened by 6 bases and J by 1 base, with 13 bases between the two germline ends. CDR1 is LNHDA, CDR2 SQIVND, per germline (reference sequence). The CDR3 loop spans 14 amino acids. The CDR3 nucleotides read TGTGCCAGTAGGCCCACATCCAGTTCCTACGAGCAGTACTTC. Translated, it gives CASRPTSSSYEQYF.

This clone was recorded once. The V gene is TRBV19, the J gene TRBJ2-7; TRBD1 matches at 12 bases. V shed 8 bases and J 5 bases; nucleotides not matched to a gene: 10. Germline-derived CDR1 and CDR2 are LNHDA and SQIVND (reference sequence). The CDR3 is 15 amino acids. This chain's CDR3 is CASQRGTGGTNEQYF. The CDR3 nucleotides are TGTGCCAGTCAGAGGGGGACAGGGGGCACTAACGAGCAGTACTTC.

This rearrangement joins TRBV11-3 to TRBJ2-1; 11 nucleotides agree with TRBD1. V trimming: 0 bases; J trimming: 3 bases; junction bases outside the gene matches: 4. Per the germline V gene, CDR1 is SGHNT and CDR2 is YENEEA. The CDR3 runs 17 residues. This chain's CDR3 is CASSLDLGTGGYNEQFF. CDR3 DNA sequence: TGTGCCAGCAGCTTAGATCTGGGGACAGGGGGCTACAATGAGCAGTTCTTC.

To note about this clone: Distinct nucleotide sequences in the sample also encode this CDR3. The chain combines TRBV18 with TRBJ1-1; D is undetermined. The CDR3 contains 14 residues. Germline loops: CDR1 KGHSH, CDR2 LQKENI. Trimming removed 3 bases from V and 0 bases from J, with 8 bases in between. The CDR3 here is CASSPLGMNTEAFF. CDR3 coding DNA: TGTGCCAGCTCACCGCTAGGGATGAACACTGAAGCTTTCTTT.

Written as DNA, the CDR3 is TGTGCCAGCAGCTCCCCGGGACAGTCACCGTCTGGAAACACCATATATTTT. Protein: CASSSPGQSPSGNTIYF. V gene TRBV5-4 combines with J gene TRBJ1-3, with 7 bases aligning to TRBD1. The CDR3 is 17 amino acids. V lost 3 bases to trimming and J lost 1 base; unmatched junction nucleotides: 10. Germline loops: CDR1 SGHNT, CDR2 YYREEE (reference sequence). The full variable domain, its missing parts supplied by reference TRBV5-4 and TRBJ1-3, is ETGVTQSPTHLIKTRGQQVTLRCSSQSGHNTVSWYQQALGQGPQFIFQYYREEENGRGNFPPRFSGLQFPNYSSELNVNALELDDSALYLCASSSPGQSPSGNTIYFGEGSWLTVV.

J is TRBJ2-5 and V is TRBV2, with D perhaps TRBD1 or TRBD2 (5 bases each). V shed 8 bases and J shed 4 bases, with 14 bases lying between them. CDR1 is SNHLY, CDR2 FYNNEI, per germline. The CDR3 consists of 13 residues. The CDR3 loop is CASDTERGETQYF. DNA for the CDR3: TGTGCCAGCGATACAGAGAGGGGAGAGACCCAGTACTTC.

The chain links TRBV11-3 to TRBJ2-4; no definite D call. Germline CDR1 is SGHNT and CDR2 is YENEEA. V was clipped by 4 bases and J by 9 bases, with 19 bases between them. This CDR3 has 15 amino acids. This CDR3 is CASSSSGPQGAIQYF. CDR3 DNA sequence: TGTGCCAGCAGCTCGTCCGGGCCCCAAGGCGCCATTCAGTACTTC.

The V gene is TRBV6-1, the J gene TRBJ2-7, with TRBD1 identical over 7 bases. The length of the CDR3 is 16 residues. The germline V gene encodes CDR1 MNHNS and CDR2 SASEGT. Trimming cost V 4 bases and J 3 bases; bases outside gene matches: 12. The CDR3 DNA reads TGTGCCAGCAGTGGATTGACAGGGTATCTTGACTACGAGCAGTACTTC. Protein product: CASSGLTGYLDYEQYF.

This chain links TRBV9 with TRBJ1-2; 7 bases map to TRBD1. J lost 7 bases, V lost 4 bases, and 10 bases had no gene match. Germline values: CDR1 SGDLS, CDR2 YYNGEE. This CDR3 is built from 14 residues. The CDR3 here is CASSLKDRASGYTF. For the CDR3, the DNA is TGTGCCAGCAGCTTGAAAGACAGGGCCTCTGGCTACACCTTC.

The chain carries TRBV5-6 and TRBJ2-5, with a possible D match to TRBD2 (5 bases). Germline loops: CDR1 SGHDT, CDR2 YYEEEE. Trimming shortened V by 2 bases and J by 3 bases, and 11 bases separated the two germline ends. CDR3 size: 14 residues. DNA for the CDR3: TGTGCCAGCAGCTTTAATCCCGGGAAAGAGACCCAGTACTTC. As protein: CASSFNPGKETQYF.

The chain links TRBV6-5 to TRBJ2-7, with TRBD2 matching 7 bases. Germline V gene data show CDR1 as MNHEY and CDR2 as SVGAGI. The CDR3 spans 15 residues. V lost 0 bases and J lost 3; bases outside the gene matches: 5. The CDR3 reads CASSYSLAVNYEQYF. DNA of the CDR3: TGTGCCAGCAGTTACTCCCTAGCGGTTAACTACGAGCAGTACTTC.

Written as DNA, the CDR3 is TGCGCCAGCAGCATCCCGGGACAGCACTACGAGCAGTACTTC. Its protein product is CASSIPGQHYEQYF. The V gene is TRBV5-1, the J gene TRBJ2-7; 7 bases match TRBD1. The germline gives CDR1 SGHRS, CDR2 YFSETQ. This CDR3 has 14 amino acids. Trimming at V came to 4 bases and at J to 3 bases, leaving 7 bases not matched to a gene. Supplemented by reference TRBV5-1 and TRBJ2-7, the full variable domain reads KAGVTQTPRYLIKTRGQQVTLSCSPISGHRSVSWYQQTPGQGLQFLFEYFSETQRNKGNFPGRFSGRQFSNSRSEMNVSTLELGDSALYLCASSIPGQHYEQYFGPGTRLTVT.

This clone showed up just once. The chain employs TRBV15 and TRBJ2-7, with D possibly matching TRBD2 (6 bases). The V end was cut by 1 base, the J end by 3 bases, with 13 bases between. The germline V gene encodes CDR1 LNHNV and CDR2 YYDKDF (reference sequence). The CDR3 length is 15 residues. CDR3 coding DNA: TGTGCCACCAGCAGAGTCGGGAGAGGTTTCTACGAGCAGTACTTC. It encodes CATSRVGRGFYEQYF.

The rearrangement joins TRBV21-1 to TRBJ1-4; the table's D call of TRBD1 was not tested on the DNA. TRBV21-1 is described as a pseudogene. The CDR3 consists of 15 residues. The CDR3 sequence is CASSNTDRGAEKLFF. In DNA form, the CDR3 reads TGTGCCAGCAGCAATACGGACAGGGGGGCTGAAAAACTGTTTTTT.

The CDR3 sequence: CASRQGVGETQYF. The DNA for the CDR3 is TGTGCCAGCAGGCAAGGAGTAGGGGAGACCCAGTACTTC. The rearrangement uses TRBV6-1 and TRBJ2-5; D remains ambiguous. V shed 6 bases and J shed 5 bases, with 13 bases lying between them. The CDR3 has 13 residues. Per germline, CDR1 MNHNS and CDR2 SASEGT.

V usage is TRBV4-1 and J usage is TRBJ2-5, with D perhaps being TRBD1 or TRBD2 (5 bases each). V shed 1 base and J shed 0 bases, with 9 bases lying between them. The germline V gene encodes CDR1 MGHRA and CDR2 YSYEKL. CDR3 length: 15 residues. The CDR3 is CASSQAGTYQETQYF. The CDR3 DNA follows: TGCGCCAGCAGCCAAGCCGGGACCTACCAAGAGACCCAGTACTTC.

This chain connects TRBV7-2 to TRBJ2-3, with D possibly being TRBD2 (6 bases). Trimming cost V 4 bases and J 2 bases, with 13 bases left between them. The germline V gene has CDR1 SGHTA and CDR2 FQGNSA. There are 15 residues in the CDR3. The CDR3 is CASSWAGRTTDTQYF. For the CDR3, the DNA is TGTGCCAGCAGCTGGGCGGGACGGACCACAGATACGCAGTATTTT.

The chain links TRBV5-1 to TRBJ2-1, with 7 bases aligning to TRBD2. The CDR3 is made up of 15 amino acids. CDR1 is SGHRS and CDR2 is YFSETQ in the germline V gene. Trimming at V came to 0 bases and at J to 6 bases, leaving 6 bases not matched to a gene. DNA of the CDR3: TGCGCCAGCAGCTTGGATGTGGGAGGGAGCAATGAGCAGTTCTTC. Translated, it gives CASSLDVGGSNEQFF.

V usage is TRBV29-1 and J usage is TRBJ1-1; D not resolved. In germline, CDR1 is SQVTM, CDR2 ANQGSEA. This CDR3 spans 14 amino acids. V lost 5 bases and J lost 3, with 16 bases in between. In DNA, the CDR3 is TGCAGCGTTCCCCGTTTGGGTGTGGACACTGAAGCTTTCTTT. It yields the protein CSVPRLGVDTEAFF.